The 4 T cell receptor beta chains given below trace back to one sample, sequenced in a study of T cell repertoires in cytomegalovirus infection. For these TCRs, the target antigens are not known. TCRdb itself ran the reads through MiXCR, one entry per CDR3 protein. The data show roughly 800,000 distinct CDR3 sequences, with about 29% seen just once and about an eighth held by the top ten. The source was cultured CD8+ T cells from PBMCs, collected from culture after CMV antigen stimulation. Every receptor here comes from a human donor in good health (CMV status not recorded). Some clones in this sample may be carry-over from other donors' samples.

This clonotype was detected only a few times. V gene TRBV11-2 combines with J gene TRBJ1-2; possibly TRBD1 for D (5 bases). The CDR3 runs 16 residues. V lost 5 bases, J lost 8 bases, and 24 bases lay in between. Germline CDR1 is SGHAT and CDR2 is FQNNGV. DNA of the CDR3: TGTGCCAGCAGCCCACGCCCCGAGACAGAGCTATGGGGCTACACCTTC. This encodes CASSPRPETELWGYTF.

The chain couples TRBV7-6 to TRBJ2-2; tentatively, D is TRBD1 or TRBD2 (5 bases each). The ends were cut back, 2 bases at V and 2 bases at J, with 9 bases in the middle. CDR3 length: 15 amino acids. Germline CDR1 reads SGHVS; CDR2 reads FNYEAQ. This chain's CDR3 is CASSLWGYNTGELFF. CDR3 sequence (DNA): TGTGCCAGCAGCTTATGGGGGTATAACACCGGGGAGCTGTTTTTT.

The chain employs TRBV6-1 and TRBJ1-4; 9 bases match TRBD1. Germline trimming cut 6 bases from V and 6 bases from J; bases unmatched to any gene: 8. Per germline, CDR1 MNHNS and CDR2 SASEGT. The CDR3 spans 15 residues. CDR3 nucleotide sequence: TGTGCCAGCAGCACGGGACAGGGAGAGGATGAAAAACTGTTTTTT. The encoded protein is CASSTGQGEDEKLFF.

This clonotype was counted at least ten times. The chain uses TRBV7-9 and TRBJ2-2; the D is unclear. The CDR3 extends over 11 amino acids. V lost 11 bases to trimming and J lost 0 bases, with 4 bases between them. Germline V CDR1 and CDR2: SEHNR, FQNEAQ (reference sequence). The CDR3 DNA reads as TGTGCCGGAACGAACACCGGGGAGCTGTTTTTT. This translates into CAGTNTGELFF.